These 17 T cell receptor beta chains originate from one sample sequenced in a study of blood T cell repertoires in COVID-19. Profiling relied on immunoSEQ multiplex PCR, and the TCRdb table lists in-frame clones only, not all of them. The sample gives about 140,000 clones, almost 85% of which show up once; less than 7% is in the top ten. What was sequenced was PBMCs or T cells enriched from blood (not recorded which). The origin of the receptors is a middle-aged man with acute COVID-19.

V usage is TRBV9 and J usage is TRBJ1-6, with 8 bases aligning to TRBD1. Germline V lookup: CDR1 SGDLS, CDR2 YYNGEE. This CDR3 contains 14 residues. V was pared by 0 bases and J by 9 bases, with 2 bases of the junction left unmatched. The CDR3 is CASSVGQGFSPLHF. DNA of the CDR3: TGTGCCAGCAGCGTAGGACAGGGGTTTTCACCCCTCCACTTT.

This chain connects TRBV6-5 to TRBJ2-7; weak D call: TRBD1 (6 bases). The germline gives CDR1 MNHEY, CDR2 SVGAGI. There are 13 residues in the CDR3. V lost 8 bases, J lost 1 base, and 12 bases lay in between. DNA of the CDR3: TGTGCCAGCTACCCAACAGGGTCCTACGAGCAGTACTTC. Its protein is CASYPTGSYEQYF.

This sequence joins TRBV12-3 or TRBV12-4 and TRBJ1-1; D uncertain. The V gene lost 3 bases and the J gene lost 2 bases, with 4 bases spanning the gap. This CDR3 is 12 amino acids long. CDR3 protein: CASSFQNTEAFF. The CDR3 nucleotides are TGTGCCAGCAGTTTCCAAAACACTGAAGCTTTCTTT.

J is TRBJ2-7 and V is TRBV11-2, with 7 bases fitting TRBD1. After removal of 5 bases from V and 6 bases from J, the junction contained 13 bases not matched to a gene. Germline lookup yields CDR1 SGHAT and CDR2 FQNNGV. The CDR3 spans 15 residues. The DNA for the CDR3 is TGTGCCAGCAGCCGGACAGGCCCATTCAACAGCGAGCAGTACTTC. It yields the protein CASSRTGPFNSEQYF.

The chain couples TRBV4-1 to TRBJ1-6, with D possibly matching TRBD1 (5 bases). V dropped 4 bases and J dropped 10 bases, with 8 bases sitting between them. The germline gives CDR1 MGHRA, CDR2 YSYEKL. The CDR3 length is 12 residues. CDR3 sequence reads: CASSPSGSPLHF. The CDR3 DNA reads as TGCGCCAGCAGCCCGTCAGGGTCACCCCTCCACTTT.

This chain uses TRBV27 with TRBJ1-1; 8 bases line up with TRBD1. The CDR3 spans 13 residues. Germline lookup yields CDR1 MNHEY and CDR2 SMNVEV (reference sequence). After removal of 5 bases from V and 3 bases from J, the junction contained 2 bases not matched to a gene. CDR3 amino acids: CASSRQGYTEAFF. CDR3 nucleotide sequence: TGTGCCAGCAGTAGACAGGGGTACACTGAAGCTTTCTTT.

This chain connects TRBV27 to TRBJ1-1; D is ambiguous. The length of the CDR3 is 12 residues. Germline CDR1 reads MNHEY; CDR2 reads SMNVEV (reference sequence). V gave up 5 bases and J gave up 7 bases, with 11 bases separating them. Here the CDR3 reads CASSLPGDEAFF. Here the CDR3 DNA reads TGTGCCAGCAGTCTTCCCGGGGATGAAGCTTTCTTT.

The J gene is TRBJ1-1, the V gene TRBV28, with 9 bases fitting TRBD1. Per germline, CDR1 MDHEN and CDR2 SYDVKM. The ends lost 5 bases at V and 7 bases at J; junction bases unmatched: 8. This CDR3 region has 14 residues. The CDR3 bases are TGTGCCAGCAGTACAGACAGGGGGTCGGGTGAAGCTTTCTTT. Protein product: CASSTDRGSGEAFF.

The chain combines TRBV2 with TRBJ2-5, with 9 bases identical to TRBD2. With V trimmed by 4 bases and J by 5 bases, 5 bases remained unmatched. The CDR3 extends over 14 amino acids. CDR1 and CDR2 (germline): SNHLY, FYNNEI. In DNA, the CDR3 is TGTGCCAGCAGTGGACGAGCGGGAGGTGAGACCCAGTACTTC. Its translation: CASSGRAGGETQYF.

V usage is TRBV11-2 and J usage is TRBJ1-3, with D possibly TRBD1 on 6 matching bases. Germline V gene sequence: CDR1 SGHAT, CDR2 FQNNGV. V lost 5 bases, J lost 0 bases, and 17 bases lay in between. This CDR3 region has 17 residues. CDR3 bases: TGTGCCAGCAGCCAAATGACAGGCTTGAGCTCTGGAAACACCATATATTTT. It is translated as CASSQMTGLSSGNTIYF.

This clone was seen at least ten times. This chain joins TRBV11-2 and TRBJ1-1, with D unresolved. The V and J ends lost 10 bases and 3 bases respectively, with 12 bases between them. This CDR3 comprises 12 residues. From germline, CDR1 is SGHAT and CDR2 FQNNGV. In DNA form, the CDR3 reads TGTGCCACCCACACAACATACACTGAAGCTTTCTTT. This gives the protein CATHTTYTEAFF.

The chain recombines TRBV28 with TRBJ1-1, with TRBD1 identical over 8 bases. The germline V gene has CDR1 MDHEN and CDR2 SYDVKM. V gave up 2 bases and J gave up 5 bases; unmatched junction bases: 4. This CDR3 comprises 14 residues. The CDR3 DNA reads TGTGCCAGCAGTTTACGACAGGGGAGGACTGAAGCTTTCTTT. It specifies CASSLRQGRTEAFF.

This clone was observed once. This sequence joins TRBV4-1 and TRBJ2-7, with 7 nucleotides matching TRBD1. The CDR3 covers 16 residues. Germline CDR1 reads MGHRA; CDR2 reads YSYEKL. Trimming at V came to 1 base and at J to 3 bases, leaving 9 bases not matched to a gene. The CDR3: CASSQVARAGGYEQYF. The CDR3 coding sequence is TGCGCCAGCAGCCAAGTAGCTCGGGCAGGGGGCTACGAGCAGTACTTC.

The genes are TRBV28 and TRBJ2-7; D might be TRBD2 (5 bases). Germline values: CDR1 MDHEN, CDR2 SYDVKM. Trimming removed 3 bases at V and 1 base at J, with 16 bases between. The CDR3 consists of 16 residues. CDR3 in DNA: TGTGCCAGCAGTTTCGTGGGAGAGTATGCGTCCTACGAGCAGTACTTC. Translated, it gives CASSFVGEYASYEQYF.

This clone appeared a few times. The chain combines TRBV30 with TRBJ1-1; possibly TRBD1 for D (6 bases). Germline V gives CDR1 GTSNPN, CDR2 SVGIG (reference sequence). Trimming removed 3 bases at V and 1 base at J, with 18 bases between. The CDR3 extends over 16 amino acids. This CDR3 reads CAWRGGLTYPNTEAFF. The CDR3 bases are TGTGCCTGGAGGGGGGGGCTAACTTACCCGAACACTGAAGCTTTCTTT.

The chain joins TRBV9 to TRBJ2-7; 10 nucleotides agree with TRBD1. Per the germline V gene, CDR1 is SGDLS and CDR2 is YYNGEE. Trimming cost V 3 bases and J 4 bases; bases outside gene matches: 7. The CDR3 length is 15 residues. In nucleotides, the CDR3 is TGTGCCAGCAGCGGCCAGGGACAGGGGTGGTACGAGCAGTACTTC. Amino acids: CASSGQGQGWYEQYF. The full variable domain, rest sourced from reference TRBV9 and TRBJ2-7, is DSGVTQTPKHLITATGQRVTLRCSPRSGDLSVYWYQQSLDQGLQFLIQYYNGEERAKGNILERFSAQQFPDLHSELNLSSLELGDSALYFCASSGQGQGWYEQYFGPGTRLTVT.

The rearrangement links TRBV5-1 to TRBJ1-1; D may be TRBD1 (5 bases). V lost 6 bases, J lost 1 base, and 16 bases lay in between. Germline V gives CDR1 SGHRS, CDR2 YFSETQ. The CDR3 sequence is 15 residues long. The CDR3 sequence is CASNIGAHENTEAFF. DNA of the CDR3: TGCGCCAGCAATATAGGGGCCCATGAGAACACTGAAGCTTTCTTT.